This paragraph reports one T cell receptor (beta chain). These data originate in a study of identical twins. One entry per CDR3 protein results from TCRdb running MiXCR on the 5' RACE reads. The table has about 520,000 distinct CDR3 sequences, 22% seen once. These sequences were also reported in another study, on T cells expressing NK-cell markers. That study adds: The authors derived TCR beta repertoires from sorted CD3+CD56+NKG2C+, CD3+CD56+NKG2C- and CD3+CD56-NKG2C+ T cells.

The receptor was isolated from a woman under 30 in good health. The specimen was CD4+ T cells sorted from blood.

CDR3 sequence reads: CSARGGDSERDEQFF. The DNA of the CDR3 is TGCAGTGCTAGAGGTGGGGACAGCGAGCGGGATGAGCAGTTCTTC. This chain joins TRBV20-1 and TRBJ2-1, with D possibly TRBD1 on 7 matching bases. The CDR3 covers 15 residues. CDR1 and CDR2 (germline): DFQATT, SNEGSKA (reference sequence). Trimming removed 1 base at V and 8 bases at J, with 18 bases between.